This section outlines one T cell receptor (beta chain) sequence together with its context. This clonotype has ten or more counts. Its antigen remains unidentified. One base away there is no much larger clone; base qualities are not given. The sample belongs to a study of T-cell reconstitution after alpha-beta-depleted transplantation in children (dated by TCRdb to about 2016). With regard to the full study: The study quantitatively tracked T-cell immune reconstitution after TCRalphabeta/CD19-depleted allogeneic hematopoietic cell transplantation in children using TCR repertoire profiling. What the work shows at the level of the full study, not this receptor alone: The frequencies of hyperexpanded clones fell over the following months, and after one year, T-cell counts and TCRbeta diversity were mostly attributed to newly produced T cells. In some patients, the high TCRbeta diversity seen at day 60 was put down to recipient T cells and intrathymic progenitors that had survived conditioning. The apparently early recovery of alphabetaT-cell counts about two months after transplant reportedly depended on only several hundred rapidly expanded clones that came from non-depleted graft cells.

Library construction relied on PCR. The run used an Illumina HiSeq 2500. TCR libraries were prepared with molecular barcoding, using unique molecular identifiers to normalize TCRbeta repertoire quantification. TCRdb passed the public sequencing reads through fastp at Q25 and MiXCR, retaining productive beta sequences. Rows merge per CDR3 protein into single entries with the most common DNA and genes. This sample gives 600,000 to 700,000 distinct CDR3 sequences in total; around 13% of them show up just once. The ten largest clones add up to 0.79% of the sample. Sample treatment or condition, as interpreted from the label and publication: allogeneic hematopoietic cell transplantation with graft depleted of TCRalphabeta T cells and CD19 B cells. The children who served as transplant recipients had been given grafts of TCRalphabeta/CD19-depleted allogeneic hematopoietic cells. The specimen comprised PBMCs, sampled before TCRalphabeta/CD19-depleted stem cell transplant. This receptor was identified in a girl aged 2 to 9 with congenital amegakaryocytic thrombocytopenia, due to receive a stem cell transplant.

The CDR3 region has the sequence CSAPETGQENSPLHF. Read as DNA, the sequence is TGCAGTGCACCTGAAACCGGACAGGAGAATTCACCCCTCCACTTT. The chain employs TRBV20-1 and TRBJ1-6; 7 central nucleotides agree with TRBD1. The CDR3, cysteine through phenylalanine, is 15 amino acids long. Only the CDR3 DNA stays, 45 bases, in frame from base 1. Looking up the germline V gene (reference sequence) yields CDR1 DFQATT and CDR2 SNEGSKA. Trimming removed 6 bases from V and 7 bases from J; the gene matches leave 12 bases unexplained.